This T cell receptor beta chain originates from a study of beta chain features in type 1 diabetes. Note on this clone: Antigen unknown.

The germline V and J ends were trimmed by 3 bases and 0 bases, with 15 bases remaining between them. The CDR3 has 17 residues. General study points: These data did not resolve whether HLA type affects TCRB rearrangement. Type 1 diabetes patients had TCRB CDR3s that were shorter (moderately but significantly so) in all four CD4+ subsets. A possible short-template PCR bias applies equally to patients and controls.

Sequencing targeted expressed TCRB transcripts, as all isolated RNA had been reverse transcribed. Assay used: immunoSEQ multiplex PCR; TCRdb lists only in-frame clones, some missing. The sample consists of some 660,000 clones, over 12% of them appearing once. Sample: naive CD4+ T cells from blood. The chain carries TRBV23-1 and TRBJ2-4, with D tentatively TRBD1 (5 bases). TRBV23-1 is filed as an ORF, its function uncertain. The TCR sequence derives from a man aged 18 to 30 with type 1 diabetes. The CDR3 region has the DNA TGCGCCAGCAGTCATTTGAACAGGATTCTAGCCAAAAACATTCAGTACTTC. Protein product: CASSHLNRILAKNIQYF.